The sequence of this T cell receptor (beta chain) was determined in a study of post-analysis software for immune sequencing data. Study background: In terms of disease course, relapsing-remitting, secondary progressive and progressive-relapsing multiple sclerosis were included. Regarding the study as a whole: The five TRBV segments detected at higher frequency in patients than in controls included TRBV5-6, TRBV5-1 and TRBV20-1. People with multiple sclerosis had a significantly lower normalized Chao1 diversity than controls did.

J lost 2 bases, V lost 4 bases, and 13 bases had no gene match. The CDR3 runs to 17 residues. Per germline, CDR1 SQVTM and CDR2 ANQGSEA. Prepared libraries of TCR beta cDNA carried unique molecular identifiers. TCRdb re-analysed the PCR reads in MiXCR, keeping a single row per CDR3 protein. The repertoire holds about 570,000 distinct CDR3 sequences, around 34% seen once, with 6% in the top ten. There are a few counts of this clonotype. Its matching antigen is unknown. Sequencing was performed on blood. The receptor was isolated from a girl aged 2 to 17 with multiple sclerosis. The V call is TRBV29-1, the J call TRBJ2-7; 11 positions match TRBD2. CDR3 coding DNA: TGCAGCGTTGCCGGGATCACTTTGGGACTAGCGGCCTACGAGCAGTACTTC. Protein: CSVAGITLGLAAYEQYF.